A single sample gave rise to the 7 T cell receptor beta chains below, sequenced in a study of T cell responses to AZD1222 COVID-19 vaccine. Sequencing used immunoSEQ multiplex PCR; TCRdb keeps in-frame clones, though not all of them. The sample has 150,000 to 200,000 clones; roughly nine tenths are singletons. The specimen comprised peripheral blood, sampled on day 0 of AZD1222 vaccination. The receptor set was obtained from an adult in good health.

This sequence joins TRBV6-2 or TRBV6-3 and TRBJ1-1, with 11 bases identical to TRBD1. CDR3 length: 17 residues. Looked up from germline, CDR1 is MNHEY and CDR2 is SVGEGT. J gave up 1 base and V 4 bases, and 8 bases lay outside the gene matches. The CDR3, as DNA: TGTGCCAGCAGTTTCGACCGGGACAGGGGGAAGAACACTGAAGCTTTCTTT. It is translated as CASSFDRDRGKNTEAFF.

The chain combines TRBV5-4 with TRBJ1-2; D might be TRBD1 (5 bases). This CDR3 comprises 14 residues. Trimming stripped 4 bases from V and 8 bases from J, with 18 bases between. Germline CDR1 SGHNT, CDR2 YYREEE (reference sequence). CDR3 amino acids: CASSPETSTAGYTF. In DNA, the CDR3 is TGTGCCAGCAGCCCGGAGACATCGACAGCCGGCTACACCTTC. Variable domain in full (rest from reference TRBV5-4 and TRBJ1-2): ETGVTQSPTHLIKTRGQQVTLRCSSQSGHNTVSWYQQALGQGPQFIFQYYREEENGRGNFPPRFSGLQFPNYSSELNVNALELDDSALYLCASSPETSTAGYTFGSGTRLTVV.

The rearrangement links TRBV2 to TRBJ1-3; no definite D call. The germline V gene encodes CDR1 SNHLY and CDR2 FYNNEI. The CDR3 is 15 amino acids. V was pared by 4 bases and J by 0 bases, with 10 bases between. The CDR3 DNA is TGTGCCAGCAGTGTCGGATTAGGCTCTGGAAACACCATATATTTT. Amino acids: CASSVGLGSGNTIYF.

This clone is a singleton in its sample. This sample includes further DNA sequences coding for the same CDR3. This chain links TRBV7-8 with TRBJ2-2, with TRBD2 as a possible D gene (6 bases). With 0 bases removed from V and 3 bases from J, the gap between germline ends came to 8 bases. The CDR3 totals 15 residues. Germline V gives CDR1 SGHVS, CDR2 FQNEAQ. The CDR3 reads CASSLAGTYTGELFF. The DNA for the CDR3 is TGTGCCAGCAGCTTAGCGGGGACTTACACCGGGGAGCTGTTTTTT.

This clone has a single count. The rearrangement uses TRBV3-1 (or the pseudogene TRBV3-2) and TRBJ2-7, with 7 bases lining up with TRBD1. CDR1 and CDR2 (germline): LGHDT, YNNKEL (reference sequence). Trimming took 9 bases from V and 4 from J; bases not matched to a gene: 9. The CDR3 sequence is 13 residues long. CDR3 residues: CASKGATVYEQYF. CDR3 nucleotide sequence: TGTGCCAGTAAGGGGGCGACTGTATACGAGCAGTACTTC.

This chain uses TRBV5-1 with TRBJ1-1; D uncertain. Trimming stripped 7 bases from V and 0 bases from J, with 19 bases between. The CDR3 contains 16 residues. CDR1 and CDR2 from the germline V gene are SGHRS and YFSETQ. DNA for the CDR3: TGCGCCAGCCACCCAGGATTGAGGCCATTGAACACTGAAGCTTTCTTT. Translating gives CASHPGLRPLNTEAFF.

V is TRBV28 and J is TRBJ1-2; a weak D match, TRBD1 (6 bases). Germline assignment: CDR1 MDHEN and CDR2 SYDVKM. Trimming left V 5 bases short and J 0 bases short, with 10 bases between. The CDR3 is made up of 14 amino acids. CDR3 in amino acids: CASSRQVANYGYTF. The CDR3 region has the DNA TGTGCCAGCAGTAGACAGGTAGCTAACTATGGCTACACCTTC.